These T cell receptor beta chains were read from a single sample in a study of CD8 T cells in Susac syndrome. TCRdb recomputed calls from the immunoSEQ multiplex PCR reads with MiXCR, one row per CDR3 protein. The data contain around 270,000 distinct CDR3 sequences, approximately 89% of them singletons. Material: CD8+ T cells from PBMCs. These receptors originate from a human donor with multiple sclerosis. Both conserved end residues are part of each CDR3. A D gene is named only where the DNA matches it firmly. Not all rows give a size; the values are once, few, many and, for expanded clones, a class.

NA,NA,TRBJ2-2,TRBV20-1,TGCAGTGCTCGGGCCGACACCGGGGAGCTGTTTTTT,CSARADTGELFF
NA,TRBD2,TRBJ2-3,TRBV12-3/TRBV12-4,TGTGCCAGCAGCCAGATAGGACTAGCGGGCACAGATACGCAGTATTTT,CASSQIGLAGTDTQYF
NA,NA,TRBJ2-2,TRBV20-1,TGCAGTGCGATGGCTAGCCTCGGACCCGGGGAGCTGTTTTTT,CSAMASLGPGELFF
NA,NA,TRBJ2-2,TRBV27,TGTGCCAGCAGTTTATTGGGGACCGAAGCCACCGGGGAGCTGTTTTTT,CASSLLGTEATGELFF
once,NA,TRBJ2-5,TRBV11-2,TGTGCCAGCAGTCGACCTACCGACGGGTGGTACCAAGAGACCCAGTACTTC,CASSRPTDGWYQETQYF
NA,NA,TRBJ1-5,TRBV9,TGTGCCAGCAGCGCCGGGGGAATGGCCAATCAGCCCCAGCATTTT,CASSAGGMANQPQHF
NA,NA,TRBJ1-2,TRBV7-8,TGTGCCAGCAGCCTAGACGGGGAAGGGAGATACTATGGCTACACCTTC,CASSLDGEGRYYGYTF
NA,TRBD2,TRBJ2-1,TRBV10-3,TGTGCCATCAGTGGCCTTGGTAGCGGGGTGGCGGATGAGCAGTTCTTC,CAISGLGSGVADEQFF
NA,TRBD1,TRBJ2-1,TRBV29-1,TGCAGCGTTGGACAGGGCCACAATGAGCAGTTCTTC,CSVGQGHNEQFF
once,TRBD1,TRBJ2-7,TRBV18,TGTGCCAGCTCAACGCGCCCGGGACAGGGTCGAGGCGAGCAGTACTTC,CASSTRPGQGRGEQYF
NA,TRBD2,TRBJ2-7,TRBV7-9,TGTGCCAGCAATTCCCGACTAGCGGGAGATAACCCCTACGAGCAGTACTTC,CASNSRLAGDNPYEQYF
NA,NA,TRBJ2-2,TRBV29-1,TGCAGCTCCGGCAGGGACACCGGGGAGCTGTTTTTT,CSSGRDTGELFF
NA,NA,TRBJ2-1,TRBV7-9,TGTGCCAGCAGCGCCTGGACCTTATCCTACCGGAATGAGCAGTTCTTC,CASSAWTLSYRNEQFF
NA,NA,TRBJ2-6,TRBV28,TGTGCCAGCAGCTCCTATGGAAGCAAGGACTCTGGGGCCAACGTCCTGACTTTC,CASSSYGSKDSGANVLTF
NA,TRBD2,TRBJ2-5,TRBV2,TGTGCCAGCAAGCAGTCTAGCGGGATGGGTGCCCAAGAGACCCAGTACTTC,CASKQSSGMGAQETQYF
NA,TRBD1,TRBJ2-7,TRBV10-3,TGTGCCATCAGTGTGGGACAGCTCTCCTACGAGCAGTACTTC,CAISVGQLSYEQYF
NA,NA,TRBJ2-7,TRBV2,TGTGCCAGCGGACAGAACGAGCAGTACTTC,CASGQNEQYF
once,NA,TRBJ1-4,TRBV7-8,TGTGCCAGCAGCTTGACGACGGCGCTGAGTGGTGAAAAACTGTTTTTT,CASSLTTALSGEKLFF
few,NA,TRBJ2-2,TRBV7-9,TGTGCCAGCAGCTTAGGATCAACCGGGGAGCTGTTTTTT,CASSLGSTGELFF
NA,TRBD1,TRBJ1-1,TRBV19,TGTGCCACGGACGGACAGGAGATTCCTTTCTTT,CATDGQEIPFF
once,TRBD1,TRBJ2-7,TRBV18,TGTGCCAGCTCCTCTGGTGGGACAGGGGACGAGCAGTACTTC,CASSSGGTGDEQYF
once,NA,TRBJ1-1,TRBV20-1,TGCAGTGCTAGAGAAATCCTAAGCCACACTGAAGCTTTCTTT,CSAREILSHTEAFF
NA,TRBD1,TRBJ2-7,TRBV5-1,TGCGCCAGCAGCCCCGGGACAGGGGTTTTTGAGGAGCAGTACTTC,CASSPGTGVFEEQYF
NA,NA,TRBJ2-1,TRBV6-2/TRBV6-3,TGTGCCAGCAGTTACTCCCTGGAGGGTGTGTCCTACAATGAGCAGTTCTTC,CASSYSLEGVSYNEQFF
once,TRBD2,TRBJ2-1,TRBV6-2/TRBV6-3,TGTGCCAGCAGTTCACCGGGACTAGCGCTTTACAATGAGCAGTTCTTC,CASSSPGLALYNEQFF
NA,NA,TRBJ2-7,TRBV12-3/TRBV12-4,TGTGCCAGCAGTTTACCCTATCCAGGGGAGCGCTCCTACGAGCAGTACTTC,CASSLPYPGERSYEQYF
NA,NA,TRBJ2-1,TRBV7-3,TGTGCCAGCAGCCCTTCTCCCGGCTACAATGAGCAGTTCTTC,CASSPSPGYNEQFF
NA,NA,TRBJ1-2,TRBV10-3,TGTGCCATCAGCCGGGACGCCAACGGGCAATATGGCTACACCTTC,CAISRDANGQYGYTF
NA,TRBD2,TRBJ2-3,TRBV7-9,TGTGCCAGCAGCTTAGCGGGACTAGCGGGAGATGGTTACACAGATACGCAGTATTTT,CASSLAGLAGDGYTDTQYF
NA,NA,TRBJ2-5,TRBV4-1,TGCGCCAGCACCGACCTGGGGGGCCAAGAGACCCAGTACTTC,CASTDLGGQETQYF
NA,NA,TRBJ2-1,TRBV29-1,TGCAGCGTCGGGATCGGAGGGGGTTCATACAATGAGCAGTTCTTC,CSVGIGGGSYNEQFF
once,NA,TRBJ2-1,TRBV27,TGTGCCAGCAGTTACGGACCTGGCGAGCAGTTCTTC,CASSYGPGEQFF